This is a list of T cell receptor beta chains from one sample in a study of blood T cell repertoires in COVID-19. Sequencing used immunoSEQ multiplex PCR; TCRdb keeps in-frame clones, though not all of them. The sample shows 70,000 to 95,000 clones, 89% of them seen only once. Sequencing was performed on peripheral blood. The receptors stem from a man aged 45-65 years with COVID-19, enrolled during active disease. Both conserved end residues are part of each CDR3. The D gene is left open where the match is weak. Only part of the rows carry a size: once, few, many, or a class if the clone is expanded.

J gene: TRBJ1-2; clone size: -; V gene: TRBV6-2/TRBV6-3; D gene: -; CDR3 DNA: TGTGCCAGCAGTTTTCCCCCCGCGGGGGGTGGTGGCTACACCTTC; CDR3 protein: CASSFPPAGGGGYTF
J gene: TRBJ1-5; clone size: few; V gene: TRBV7-2; D gene: -; CDR3 DNA: TGTGCCAGCAGCCCTAGCGTACAGCCTAGCAATCAGCCCCAGCATTTT; CDR3 protein: CASSPSVQPSNQPQHF
J gene: TRBJ1-5; clone size: -; V gene: TRBV19; D gene: TRBD1; CDR3 DNA: TGTGCCAGTACCTTTCTAAGGGGGCAGAGGGATCAGCCCCAGCATTTT; CDR3 protein: CASTFLRGQRDQPQHF
J gene: TRBJ1-1; clone size: once; V gene: TRBV6-6; D gene: TRBD1; CDR3 DNA: TGTGCCAGCAGTTACCGAGGACAGGGGTTCACTGAAGCTTTCTTT; CDR3 protein: CASSYRGQGFTEAFF
J gene: TRBJ1-1; clone size: -; V gene: TRBV4-1; D gene: TRBD1; CDR3 DNA: TGCGCCAGCACACCAGGGGGCACTGAAGCTTTCTTT; CDR3 protein: CASTPGGTEAFF
J gene: TRBJ2-1; clone size: once; V gene: TRBV9; D gene: -; CDR3 DNA: TGTGCCAGCAGCGTAGATGACAGGAGTTACAATGAGCAGTTCTTC; CDR3 protein: CASSVDDRSYNEQFF
J gene: TRBJ2-2; clone size: -; V gene: TRBV4-3; D gene: -; CDR3 DNA: TGCGCCACCACCGTACTGATCAACACCGGGGAGCTGTTTTTT; CDR3 protein: CATTVLINTGELFF
J gene: TRBJ1-1; clone size: -; V gene: TRBV4-2; D gene: -; CDR3 DNA: TGTGCCAGCAGCCAAGGCAGGGGTGGGAACACTGAAGCTTTCTTT; CDR3 protein: CASSQGRGGNTEAFF
J gene: TRBJ1-4; clone size: -; V gene: TRBV5-1; D gene: -; CDR3 DNA: TGCGCCAGCAGCTTCGGCGGAACTAATGAAAAACTGTTTTTT; CDR3 protein: CASSFGGTNEKLFF
J gene: TRBJ1-1; clone size: -; V gene: TRBV4-1; D gene: TRBD1; CDR3 DNA: TGCGCCAGCAGCCAACGGACAGGGGGCGGGTCGAACACTGAAGCTTTCTTT; CDR3 protein: CASSQRTGGGSNTEAFF
J gene: TRBJ2-1; clone size: -; V gene: TRBV4-1; D gene: -; CDR3 DNA: TGCGCCAGCAGCCAAGATGCAGGGAACAATGAGCAGTTCTTC; CDR3 protein: CASSQDAGNNEQFF
J gene: TRBJ2-2; clone size: -; V gene: TRBV18; D gene: -; CDR3 DNA: TGTGCCAGCTCACGCGGACAGCCCGTTGAGAGCGGGGAGCTGTTTTTT; CDR3 protein: CASSRGQPVESGELFF
J gene: TRBJ1-6; clone size: -; V gene: TRBV28; D gene: -; CDR3 DNA: TGTGCCAGCATCCCTTCGAGGTTCGGAGCTAATCCCCACTTT; CDR3 protein: CASIPSRFGANPHF
J gene: TRBJ2-3; clone size: -; V gene: TRBV29-1; D gene: TRBD2; CDR3 DNA: TGCAGCGTACTAGCGGGGGGGCTAGATACGCAGTATTTT; CDR3 protein: CSVLAGGLDTQYF
J gene: TRBJ2-3; clone size: -; V gene: TRBV9; D gene: TRBD2; CDR3 DNA: TGTGCCAGCAGCTTAGGACTAGCGGGGGGGCCAGGTGATACGCAGTATTTT; CDR3 protein: CASSLGLAGGPGDTQYF
J gene: TRBJ1-2; clone size: -; V gene: TRBV28; D gene: TRBD1; CDR3 DNA: TGTGCCAGCAGTTTCGGGCAGGGGGCTTATGGCTACACCTTC; CDR3 protein: CASSFGQGAYGYTF
J gene: TRBJ2-7; clone size: -; V gene: TRBV4-2; D gene: -; CDR3 DNA: TGTGCCAGCAGCCAAGATCTGAGCCAGCTAGCCTACGAGCAGTACTTC; CDR3 protein: CASSQDLSQLAYEQYF
J gene: TRBJ2-7; clone size: -; V gene: TRBV7-2; D gene: -; CDR3 DNA: TGTGCCAGCAGCTCCACAGGTACCCACTACGAGCAGTACTTC; CDR3 protein: CASSSTGTHYEQYF
J gene: TRBJ1-6; clone size: -; V gene: TRBV6-5; D gene: TRBD1; CDR3 DNA: TGTGCCAGCAGACCCGACAGGGCCACCCTCCACTTT; CDR3 protein: CASRPDRATLHF
J gene: TRBJ1-1; clone size: -; V gene: TRBV18; D gene: TRBD1; CDR3 DNA: TGTGCCAGCTCACCAGATCTGACAGGGGGCCTGAACACTGAAGCTTTCTTT; CDR3 protein: CASSPDLTGGLNTEAFF
J gene: TRBJ2-5; clone size: -; V gene: TRBV15; D gene: -; CDR3 DNA: TGTGCCACCAGCAGGACAGAAGTACAAGAGACCCAGTACTTC; CDR3 protein: CATSRTEVQETQYF
J gene: TRBJ1-5; clone size: -; V gene: TRBV18; D gene: TRBD1; CDR3 DNA: TGTGCCAGCTCAGGACAGGGTAATCAGCCCCAGCATTTT; CDR3 protein: CASSGQGNQPQHF